These T cell receptor beta chains were read from a single sample in a study of T cells in Graves' hyperthyroidism and ophthalmopathy. TCRdb redid the calling of the multiplex PCR reads with MiXCR, one entry per CDR3 protein. The data show more than 500,000 distinct CDR3 sequences, about 15% seen once. Sequenced sample: blood. These receptors all come from a woman in her thirties or forties with Graves' ophthalmopathy. Both conserved end residues are part of each CDR3. D genes are given only for firm matches. Rows may omit the clone size; those that give it use once, few, many or a size class.

abundance	len	v_gene	d_gene	j_gene	CDR3nt	CDR3aa
NA	16	TRBV10-3	NA	TRBJ2-7	TGTGCCATCAGTGAGTCCAACGCCCGACACGCCTACGAGCAGTACTTC	CAISESNARHAYEQYF
many	16	TRBV15	NA	TRBJ1-1	TGTGCCACCAGCAGAGATTACGCGGGGGCGAACACTGAAGCTTTCTTT	CATSRDYAGANTEAFF
few	16	TRBV4-3	TRBD1	TRBJ1-2	TGCGCCAGCAGCCAAGACTGGACAGGGGGCACGGATGGCTACACCTTC	CASSQDWTGGTDGYTF
NA	10	TRBV20-1	NA	TRBJ2-7	TGCAGTGCTAGGATCGGCGAGCAGTACTTC	CSARIGEQYF
few	13	TRBV6-1	NA	TRBJ1-5	TGTGCCAGCAGTGAAGTTGAGGGTCAGCCCCAGCATTTT	CASSEVEGQPQHF
many	15	TRBV19	NA	TRBJ1-5	TGTGCCAGTACCCCCACAGGGAATAGCAATCAGCCCCAGCATTTT	CASTPTGNSNQPQHF
many	14	TRBV28	TRBD2	TRBJ2-5	TGTGCCAGCAGTTTTAGCGGGACTGCAGAGACCCAGTACTTC	CASSFSGTAETQYF
many	14	TRBV7-9	NA	TRBJ1-1	TGTGCCAGCAGCCCAGGGGTCCTGAACACTGAAGCTTTCTTT	CASSPGVLNTEAFF
few	17	TRBV9	TRBD1	TRBJ1-1	TGTGCCAGCAGCTCAGGAGGAGGGGGCTTGTTCGACACTGAAGCTTTCTTT	CASSSGGGGLFDTEAFF
NA	13	TRBV30	NA	TRBJ2-1	TGTGCCTGGAGTACTGTTTCCTACAATGAGCAGTTCTTC	CAWSTVSYNEQFF
many	14	TRBV30	TRBD2	TRBJ2-7	TGTGCCTGGAGTCGGCTAGCGGGAGGTCACGAGCAGTACTTC	CAWSRLAGGHEQYF
NA	13	TRBV4-1	NA	TRBJ2-7	TGCGCCAGCAGCCAAGACGTAACATCTCCGGTGTACTTC	CASSQDVTSPVYF
few	16	TRBV18	TRBD1	TRBJ1-1	TGTGCCAGCTCACCACCTGCGACAGGGAGCAACACTGAAGCTTTCTTT	CASSPPATGSNTEAFF
many	13	TRBV6-1	NA	TRBJ1-1	TGTGCCAACAGCCCCAGCGGGGGCACTGAAGCTTTCTTT	CANSPSGGTEAFF
few	15	TRBV11-3	NA	TRBJ2-4	TGTGCCAGCAGCTTAGAGAGGGGACATGGAAACATTCAGTACTTC	CASSLERGHGNIQYF
many	13	TRBV10-3	TRBD1	TRBJ2-5	TGTGCCATCAAGGGCAGGGGGCGAGAGACCCAGTACTTC	CAIKGRGRETQYF
NA	15	TRBV7-6	TRBD2	TRBJ2-7	TGTGCCAGCAGCCCCGTCCGGGAGGACTCCTACGAGCAGTACTTC	CASSPVREDSYEQYF
NA	16	TRBV20-1	TRBD2	TRBJ2-3	TGCAGTGCCTATGGGACTAGCGGGAGGTGGACAGATACGCAGTATTTT	CSAYGTSGRWTDTQYF
NA	11	TRBV19	NA	TRBJ1-2	TGTGCCAGTATAGACGGGGACGGCTACACCTTC	CASIDGDGYTF
many	15	TRBV19	NA	TRBJ1-1	TGTGCCAGTAGTATTAGGGGGAGCAGCGACACTGAAGCTTTCTTT	CASSIRGSSDTEAFF
NA	11	TRBV28	NA	TRBJ1-2	TGTGCCAGCAGTTTAACTCGGGGCTACACCTTC	CASSLTRGYTF
many	13	TRBV11-2	NA	TRBJ1-3	TGTGCCAGCAGCTTAGATTTTGGAAACACCATATATTTT	CASSLDFGNTIYF
many	15	TRBV12-3/TRBV12-4	NA	TRBJ2-6	TGTGCCAGCAGTTTTGCAGGGACTGGGGCCAACGTCCTGACTTTC	CASSFAGTGANVLTF
many	13	TRBV6-1	NA	TRBJ2-2	TGTGCCAGCAGTCCCCGGCCGGCCGGGGAGCTGTTTTTT	CASSPRPAGELFF
few	13	TRBV14	NA	TRBJ2-5	TGTGCCAGCAGCCAAGTAGTCCCGGAGACCCAGTACTTC	CASSQVVPETQYF
few	13	TRBV20-1	TRBD2	TRBJ2-5	TGCAGTGTAAAAGCGGGAGGGCGGGAGACCCAGTACTTC	CSVKAGGRETQYF
few	15	TRBV7-2	TRBD1	TRBJ2-5	TGTGCCAGCAGCTCCCGGGACAGGGACGTGGAGACCCAGTACTTC	CASSSRDRDVETQYF
many	17	TRBV7-3	TRBD1	TRBJ1-2	TGTGCCAGCAACCTCCGGGACAGGGGACCTACAGACTATGGCTACACCTTC	CASNLRDRGPTDYGYTF
many	18	TRBV20-1	NA	TRBJ1-5	TGCAGTGCTAGAGGCCGAAACCGGGGACCGAGGGACGGTCAGCCCCAGCATTTT	CSARGRNRGPRDGQPQHF
few	13	TRBV13	TRBD2	TRBJ2-7	TGTGCCAGCAGCTTGTCAGCGGGAGTCGAGCAGTACTTC	CASSLSAGVEQYF
NA	12	TRBV30	NA	TRBJ2-7	TGTGCCTGGAGTGACGACCCCTACGAGCAGTACTTC	CAWSDDPYEQYF
NA	19	TRBV12-3/TRBV12-4	NA	TRBJ1-5	TGTGCCAGCAGTTGTCCGGGACGACCCCCTTCGGGTAGCAATCAGCCCCAGCATTTT	CASSCPGRPPSGSNQPQHF
many	15	TRBV7-6	TRBD2	TRBJ2-5	TGTGCCAGCAGCATCAGCGGGAGCGGGCAAGAGACCCAGTACTTC	CASSISGSGQETQYF
many	14	TRBV30	TRBD2	TRBJ2-7	TGTGCCTGGATCTCTAGCGGGAATAGGAACGAGCAGTACTTC	CAWISSGNRNEQYF
NA	13	TRBV20-1	TRBD1	TRBJ1-2	TGCAGTGCCCCTCCCGACAGGGGTAACGGCTACACCTTC	CSAPPDRGNGYTF
NA	16	TRBV7-8	NA	TRBJ1-2	TGTGCCAGCAGCAGGCGCAACAGGGTGGATAACTATGGCTACACCTTC	CASSRRNRVDNYGYTF
many	13	TRBV20-1	NA	TRBJ1-1	TGCAGTGCTAGAGATCAAATGTTCACTGAAGCTTTCTTT	CSARDQMFTEAFF
NA	15	TRBV4-3	NA	TRBJ2-7	TGCGCCAGCAGCCAAGAGAGGGCGGGGATCTACGAGCAGTACTTC	CASSQERAGIYEQYF
many	13	TRBV12-3/TRBV12-4	NA	TRBJ2-5	TGTGCCAGCAGTCTCCAGGGAGGAGAGACCCAGTACTTC	CASSLQGGETQYF
many	11	TRBV30	NA	TRBJ2-2	TGTGCCTGGAAAGGGGCCGGGGAGCTGTTTTTT	CAWKGAGELFF
many	13	TRBV19	NA	TRBJ2-7	TGTGCCAGTTTGCCCCCGGGAAAAGACGAGCAGTACTTC	CASLPPGKDEQYF
many	13	TRBV28	NA	TRBJ1-2	TGTGCCAGCAGTCCGTCGGGGGCGGGTGGCTACACCTTC	CASSPSGAGGYTF
many	15	TRBV15	NA	TRBJ2-7	TGTGCCACCAGCAGAGATCATACGAGGGGCCACGAGCAGTACTTC	CATSRDHTRGHEQYF
few	14	TRBV20-1	TRBD1	TRBJ1-2	TGCAGTGCTAGGGGGACAGGTCGAAACTATGGCTACACCTTC	CSARGTGRNYGYTF
many	15	TRBV25-1	TRBD1	TRBJ1-2	TGTGCCAGCAGTGAAATAGGGGACAGGGGGCTTGGCTACACCTTC	CASSEIGDRGLGYTF